This T cell receptor (beta chain) was profiled in a study of blood T cell repertoires in COVID-19. Study-level information: T cells, B-cell-depleted T cells, or PBMCs provided the cDNA or gDNA that served as material.

CDR1 and CDR2 from the germline V gene are SGDLS and YYNGEE. This CDR3 has 15 residues. V was pared by 4 bases and J by 2 bases, with 6 bases of the junction left unmatched. Seattle enrolled patients during active infection and tracked them longitudinally. As processed by the authors: Scientists estimated how many nucleated cells there were by amplifying reference gene primers. Clones were sequenced by immunoSEQ multiplex PCR, and TCRdb holds only the in-frame ones, with some missing. V, J and clone size reflect that table, while D and trimming were determined from the DNA. Of 150,000 to 250,000 clones listed, about 95% are singletons.

The sequence was collected from a man aged 25 to 45 with COVID-19, enrolled during active disease. The sequenced sample consisted of peripheral blood. The rearrangement joins TRBV9 to TRBJ1-1; 9 bases fit TRBD1. CDR3 nucleotides: TGTGCCAGCAGCCAACCGGACAGGGGTAACACTGAAGCTTTCTTT. This sequence encodes CASSQPDRGNTEAFF.